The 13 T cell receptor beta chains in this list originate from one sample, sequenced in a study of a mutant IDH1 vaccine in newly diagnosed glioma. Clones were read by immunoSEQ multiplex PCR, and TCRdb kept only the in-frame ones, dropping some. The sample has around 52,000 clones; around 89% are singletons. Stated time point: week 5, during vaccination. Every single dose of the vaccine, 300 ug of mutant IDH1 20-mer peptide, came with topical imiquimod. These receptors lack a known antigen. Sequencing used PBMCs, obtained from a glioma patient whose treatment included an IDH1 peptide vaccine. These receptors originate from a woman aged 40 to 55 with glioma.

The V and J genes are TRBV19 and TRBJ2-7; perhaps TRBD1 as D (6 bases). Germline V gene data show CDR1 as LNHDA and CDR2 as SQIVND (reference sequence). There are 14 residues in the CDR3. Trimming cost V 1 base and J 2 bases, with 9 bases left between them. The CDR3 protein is CASSIGRQAYEQYF. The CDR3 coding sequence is TGTGCCAGTAGTATAGGGAGACAGGCCTACGAGCAGTACTTC.

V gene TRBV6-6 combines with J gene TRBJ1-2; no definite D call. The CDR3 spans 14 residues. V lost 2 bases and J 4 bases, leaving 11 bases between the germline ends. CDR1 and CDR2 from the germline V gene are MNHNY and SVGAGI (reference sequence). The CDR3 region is CASSYPGSPYGYTF. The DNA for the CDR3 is TGTGCCAGCAGTTACCCGGGGTCCCCCTATGGCTACACCTTC.

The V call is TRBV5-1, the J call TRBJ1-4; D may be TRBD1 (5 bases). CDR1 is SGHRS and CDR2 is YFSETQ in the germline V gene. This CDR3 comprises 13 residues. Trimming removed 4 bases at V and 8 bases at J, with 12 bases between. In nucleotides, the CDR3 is TGCGCCAGCAGCGGGGGGATCGGAGAAAAACTGTTTTTT. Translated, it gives CASSGGIGEKLFF.

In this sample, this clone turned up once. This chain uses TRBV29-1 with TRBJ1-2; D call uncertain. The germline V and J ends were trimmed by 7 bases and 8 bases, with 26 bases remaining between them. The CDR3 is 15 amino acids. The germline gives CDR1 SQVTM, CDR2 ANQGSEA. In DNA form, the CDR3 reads TGCAGCGCTGAGGGCGGGGAGGACGGGGTATTAGGCTACACCTTC. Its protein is CSAEGGEDGVLGYTF.

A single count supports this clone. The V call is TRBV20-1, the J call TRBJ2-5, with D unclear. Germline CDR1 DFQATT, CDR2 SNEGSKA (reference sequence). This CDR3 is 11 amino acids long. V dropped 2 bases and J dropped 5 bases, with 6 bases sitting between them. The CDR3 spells CSARSLETQYF. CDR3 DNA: TGCAGTGCTAGATCTCTTGAGACCCAGTACTTC.

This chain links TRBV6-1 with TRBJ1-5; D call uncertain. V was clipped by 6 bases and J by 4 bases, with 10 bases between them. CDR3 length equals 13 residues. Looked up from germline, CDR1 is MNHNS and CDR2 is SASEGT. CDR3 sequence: CASRGALNQPQHF. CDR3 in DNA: TGTGCCAGCAGGGGCGCCCTTAATCAGCCCCAGCATTTT.

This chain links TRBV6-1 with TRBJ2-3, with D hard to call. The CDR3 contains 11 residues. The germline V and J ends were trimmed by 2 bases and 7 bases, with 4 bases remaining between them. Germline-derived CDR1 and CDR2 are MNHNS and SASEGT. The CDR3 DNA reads TGTGCCAGCAGTGAATGGAATACGCAGTATTTT. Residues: CASSEWNTQYF.

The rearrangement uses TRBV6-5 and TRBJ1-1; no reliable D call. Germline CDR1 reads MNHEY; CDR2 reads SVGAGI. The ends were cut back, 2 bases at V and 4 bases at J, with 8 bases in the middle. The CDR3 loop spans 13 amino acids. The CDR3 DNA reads TGTGCCAGCAGTTACACCACCGGCACTGAAGCTTTCTTT. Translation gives CASSYTTGTEAFF.

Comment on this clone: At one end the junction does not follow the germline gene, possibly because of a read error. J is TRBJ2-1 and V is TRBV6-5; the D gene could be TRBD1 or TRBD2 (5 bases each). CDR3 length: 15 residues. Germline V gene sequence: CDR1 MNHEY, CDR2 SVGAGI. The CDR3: CASSYSRTSWGEQFF. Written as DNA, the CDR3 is TGTGCCAGCAGCTACTCCCGTACATCTTGGGGGGAGCAGTTCTTC.

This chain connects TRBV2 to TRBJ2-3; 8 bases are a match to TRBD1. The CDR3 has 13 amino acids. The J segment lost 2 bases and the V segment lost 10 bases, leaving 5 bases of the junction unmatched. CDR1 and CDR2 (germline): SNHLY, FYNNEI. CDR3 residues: CAIPGQDTDTQYF. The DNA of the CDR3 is TGTGCCATCCCGGGACAGGACACAGATACGCAGTATTTT.

The CDR3 loop is CASSSGTNYGYTF. The CDR3 DNA sequence: TGTGCCAGCAGTTCGGGAACAAACTATGGCTACACCTTC. This chain joins TRBV7-2 and TRBJ1-2; D remains ambiguous. V lost 6 bases and J lost 2, with 10 bases in between. CDR1 is SGHTA and CDR2 is FQGNSA in the germline V gene. The CDR3 has 13 residues.

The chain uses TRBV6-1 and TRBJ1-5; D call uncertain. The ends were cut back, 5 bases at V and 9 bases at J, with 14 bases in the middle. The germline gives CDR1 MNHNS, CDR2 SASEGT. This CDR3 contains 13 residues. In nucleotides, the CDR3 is TGTGCCAGCAGTCGGACGGGGTTAATGCCCCAGCATTTT. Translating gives CASSRTGLMPQHF.

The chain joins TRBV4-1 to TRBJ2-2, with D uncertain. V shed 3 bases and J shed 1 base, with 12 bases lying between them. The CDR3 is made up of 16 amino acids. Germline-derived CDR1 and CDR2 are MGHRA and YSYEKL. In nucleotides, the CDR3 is TGCGCCAGCAGCCATCGACTCACCAGGAACACCGGGGAGCTGTTTTTT. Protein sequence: CASSHRLTRNTGELFF.